This T cell receptor (beta chain) was retrieved from a study of T cell changes during pregnancy in multiple sclerosis. This CDR3 comprises 17 residues. Sequenced by immunoSEQ multiplex PCR; TCRdb stores in-frame clones only, minus some. The sample has about 46,000 clones; about 94% are singletons. The chain joins TRBV12-1 to TRBJ1-4; the DNA was not used to check the table's D call, TRBD1. TRBV12-1 is annotated as a pseudogene. This clonotype was sampled from a female donor with multiple sclerosis, enrolled in a pregnancy study. The sequenced sample was CD8+ T cells from peripheral blood mononuclear cells, obtained after pregnancy. This chain's CDR3 is CASSPGQGDPFGEKLFF. DNA of the CDR3: TGTGCCAGCAGCCCAGGACAGGGAGATCCTTTCGGAGAAAAACTGTTTTTT.